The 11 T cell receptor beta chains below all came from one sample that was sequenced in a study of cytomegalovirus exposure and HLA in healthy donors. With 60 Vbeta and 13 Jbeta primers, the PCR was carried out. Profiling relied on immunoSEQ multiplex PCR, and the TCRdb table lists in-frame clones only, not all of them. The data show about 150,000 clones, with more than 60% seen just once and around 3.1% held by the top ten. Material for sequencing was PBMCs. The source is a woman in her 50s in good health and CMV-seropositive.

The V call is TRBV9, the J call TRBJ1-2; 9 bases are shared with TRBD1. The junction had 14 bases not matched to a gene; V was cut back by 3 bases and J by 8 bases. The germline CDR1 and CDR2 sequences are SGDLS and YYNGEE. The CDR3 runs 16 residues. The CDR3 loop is CASSDSPGQGTYGYTF. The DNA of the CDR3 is TGTGCCAGCAGCGACTCCCCGGGACAGGGTACCTACGGCTACACCTTC.

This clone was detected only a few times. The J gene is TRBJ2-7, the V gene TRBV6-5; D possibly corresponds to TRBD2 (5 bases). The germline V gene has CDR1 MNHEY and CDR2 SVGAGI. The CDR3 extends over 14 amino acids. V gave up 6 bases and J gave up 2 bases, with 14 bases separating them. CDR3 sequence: CASSKHSGPYEQYF. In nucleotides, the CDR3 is TGTGCCAGCAGCAAACACAGCGGACCCTACGAGCAGTACTTC.

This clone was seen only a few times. The CDR3 sequence: CASRTAQARSSYNEQFF. CDR3 coding DNA: TGCGCCAGCAGAACCGCCCAGGCGAGAAGCTCCTACAATGAGCAGTTCTTC. The chain joins TRBV5-1 to TRBJ2-1; unclear D gene. V lost 5 bases to trimming and J lost 0 bases, with 18 bases between them. This CDR3 has 17 residues. Germline V gene data show CDR1 as SGHRS and CDR2 as YFSETQ.

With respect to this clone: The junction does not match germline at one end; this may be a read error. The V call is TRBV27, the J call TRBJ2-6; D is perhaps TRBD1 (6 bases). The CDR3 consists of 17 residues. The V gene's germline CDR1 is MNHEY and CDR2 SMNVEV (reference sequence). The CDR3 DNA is TGTGCCAGCAGCCCCGGACAGTTTAACTCTGGGGCCAACGGCCTGACTTTC. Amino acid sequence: CASSPGQFNSGANGLTF.

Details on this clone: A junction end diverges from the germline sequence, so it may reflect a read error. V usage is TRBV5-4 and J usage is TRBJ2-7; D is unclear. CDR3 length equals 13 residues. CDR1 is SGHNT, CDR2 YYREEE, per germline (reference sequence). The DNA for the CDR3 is TGCGCCAGCAGCCATACAGTTGCCTACGAGCAGTACTTC. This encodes CASSHTVAYEQYF. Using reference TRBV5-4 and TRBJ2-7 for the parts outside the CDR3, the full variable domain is ETGVTQSPTHLIKTRGQQVTLRCSSQSGHNTVSWYQQALGQGPQFIFQYYREEENGRGNFPPRFSGLQFPNYSSELNVNALELDDSALYLCASSHTVAYEQYFGPGTRLTVT.

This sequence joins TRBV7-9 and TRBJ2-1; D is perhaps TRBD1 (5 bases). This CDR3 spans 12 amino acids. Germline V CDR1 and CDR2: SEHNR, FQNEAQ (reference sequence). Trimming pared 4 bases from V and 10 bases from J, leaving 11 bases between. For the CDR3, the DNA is TGTGCCAGCAGCTCACAGGTACGCGAGCAGTTCTTC. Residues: CASSSQVREQFF.

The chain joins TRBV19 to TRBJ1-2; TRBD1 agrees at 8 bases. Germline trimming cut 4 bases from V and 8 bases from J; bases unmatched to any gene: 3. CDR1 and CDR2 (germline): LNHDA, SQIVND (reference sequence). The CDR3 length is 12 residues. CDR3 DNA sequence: TGTGCCAGTAGTACGCGGACAGGGGGCTACACCTTC. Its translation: CASSTRTGGYTF.

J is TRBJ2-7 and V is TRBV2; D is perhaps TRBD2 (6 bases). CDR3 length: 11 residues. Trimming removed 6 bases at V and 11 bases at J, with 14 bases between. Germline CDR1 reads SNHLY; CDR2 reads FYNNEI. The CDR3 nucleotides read TGTGCCAGCAGCCCACTAGCCAGGAAGTACTTC. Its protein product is CASSPLARKYF. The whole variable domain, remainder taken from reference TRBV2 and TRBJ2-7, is EPEVTQTPSHQVTQMGQEVILRCVPISNHLYFYWYRQILGQKVEFLVSFYNNEISEKSEIFDDQFSVERPDGSNFTLKIRSTKLEDSAMYFCASSPLARKYFGPGTRLTVT.

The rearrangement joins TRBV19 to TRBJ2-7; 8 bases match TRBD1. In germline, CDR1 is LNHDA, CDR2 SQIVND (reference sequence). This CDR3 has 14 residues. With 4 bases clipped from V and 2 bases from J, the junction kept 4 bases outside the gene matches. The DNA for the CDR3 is TGTGCCAGTAGTACAGTGGACAGGGCCTACGAGCAGTACTTC. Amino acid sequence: CASSTVDRAYEQYF. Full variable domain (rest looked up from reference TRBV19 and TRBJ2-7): DGGITQSPKYLFRKEGQNVTLSCEQNLNHDAMYWYRQDPGQGLRLIYYSQIVNDFQKGDIAEGYSVSREKKESFPLTVTSAQKNPTAFYLCASSTVDRAYEQYFGPGTRLTVT.

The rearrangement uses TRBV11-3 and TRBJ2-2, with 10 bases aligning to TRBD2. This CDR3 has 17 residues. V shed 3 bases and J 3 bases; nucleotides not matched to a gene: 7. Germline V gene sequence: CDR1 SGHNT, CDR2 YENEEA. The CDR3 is CASSFDSGGIDTGELFF. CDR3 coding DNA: TGTGCCAGCAGCTTTGATAGCGGGGGGATTGACACCGGGGAGCTGTTTTTT.

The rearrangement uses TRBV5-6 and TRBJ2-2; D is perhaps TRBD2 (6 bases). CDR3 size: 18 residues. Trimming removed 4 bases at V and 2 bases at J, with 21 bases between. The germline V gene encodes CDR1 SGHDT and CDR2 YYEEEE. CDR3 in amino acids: CASSPRGPSALNTGELFF. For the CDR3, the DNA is TGTGCCAGCAGCCCCCGTGGGCCTAGCGCCCTCAACACCGGGGAGCTGTTTTTT.